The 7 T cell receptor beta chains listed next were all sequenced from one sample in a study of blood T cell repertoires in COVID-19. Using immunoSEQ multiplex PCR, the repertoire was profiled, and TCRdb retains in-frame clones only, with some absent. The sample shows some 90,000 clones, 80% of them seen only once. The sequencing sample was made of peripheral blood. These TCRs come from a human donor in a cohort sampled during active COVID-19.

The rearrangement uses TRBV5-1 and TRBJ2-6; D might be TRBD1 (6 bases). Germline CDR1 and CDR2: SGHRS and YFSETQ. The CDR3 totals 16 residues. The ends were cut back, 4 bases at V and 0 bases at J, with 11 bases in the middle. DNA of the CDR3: TGCGCCAGCAGCGGGGGACACACCTCTGGGGCCAACGTCCTGACTTTC. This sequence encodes CASSGGHTSGANVLTF. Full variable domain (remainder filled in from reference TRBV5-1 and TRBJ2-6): KAGVTQTPRYLIKTRGQQVTLSCSPISGHRSVSWYQQTPGQGLQFLFEYFSETQRNKGNFPGRFSGRQFSNSRSEMNVSTLELGDSALYLCASSGGHTSGANVLTFGAGSRLTVL.

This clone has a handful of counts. The CDR3, as DNA: TGTGCCACCAGTGATCCAGGGAACCCGACCGGGGAGCTGTTTTTT. This encodes CATSDPGNPTGELFF. The V and J genes are TRBV24-1 and TRBJ2-2, with a weak D call TRBD1 (5 bases). V lost 3 bases and J 5 bases, leaving 12 bases between the germline ends. The CDR3 runs to 15 residues. CDR1 is KGHDR, CDR2 SFDVKD, per germline.

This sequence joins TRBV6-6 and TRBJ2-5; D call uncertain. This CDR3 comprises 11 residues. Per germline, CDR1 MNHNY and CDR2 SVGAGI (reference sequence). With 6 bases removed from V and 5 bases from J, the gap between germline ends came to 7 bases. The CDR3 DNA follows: TGTGCCAGCAGAAACATGGAGACCCAGTACTTC. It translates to CASRNMETQYF.

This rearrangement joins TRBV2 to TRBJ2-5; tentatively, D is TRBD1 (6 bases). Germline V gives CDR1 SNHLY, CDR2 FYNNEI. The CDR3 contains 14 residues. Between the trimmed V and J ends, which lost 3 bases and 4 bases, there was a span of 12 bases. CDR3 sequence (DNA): TGTGCCAGCAGTGACGGCAGGGGCGCAGAGACCCAGTACTTC. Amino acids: CASSDGRGAETQYF. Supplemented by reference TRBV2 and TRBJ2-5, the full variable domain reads EPEVTQTPSHQVTQMGQEVILRCVPISNHLYFYWYRQILGQKVEFLVSFYNNEISEKSEIFDDQFSVERPDGSNFTLKIRSTKLEDSAMYFCASSDGRGAETQYFGPGTRLLVL.

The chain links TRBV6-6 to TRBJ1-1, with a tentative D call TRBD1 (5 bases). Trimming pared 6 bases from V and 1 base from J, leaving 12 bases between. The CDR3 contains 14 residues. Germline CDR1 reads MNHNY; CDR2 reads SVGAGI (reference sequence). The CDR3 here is CASSPPGGNTEAFF. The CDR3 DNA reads TGTGCCAGCAGCCCCCCGGGGGGGAACACTGAAGCTTTCTTT.

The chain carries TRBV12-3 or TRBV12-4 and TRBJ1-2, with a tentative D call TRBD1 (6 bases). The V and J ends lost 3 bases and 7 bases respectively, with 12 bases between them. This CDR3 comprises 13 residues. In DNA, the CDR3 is TGTGCCAGCAGTTTTACAGGGAGGGCTGGCTACACCTTC. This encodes CASSFTGRAGYTF.

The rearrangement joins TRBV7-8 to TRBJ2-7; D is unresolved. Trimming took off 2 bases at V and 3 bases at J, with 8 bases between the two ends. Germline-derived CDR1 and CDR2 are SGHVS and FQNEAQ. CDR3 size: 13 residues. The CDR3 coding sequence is TGTGCCAGCAGCTTAACCGCACTCTACGAGCAGTACTTC. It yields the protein CASSLTALYEQYF.